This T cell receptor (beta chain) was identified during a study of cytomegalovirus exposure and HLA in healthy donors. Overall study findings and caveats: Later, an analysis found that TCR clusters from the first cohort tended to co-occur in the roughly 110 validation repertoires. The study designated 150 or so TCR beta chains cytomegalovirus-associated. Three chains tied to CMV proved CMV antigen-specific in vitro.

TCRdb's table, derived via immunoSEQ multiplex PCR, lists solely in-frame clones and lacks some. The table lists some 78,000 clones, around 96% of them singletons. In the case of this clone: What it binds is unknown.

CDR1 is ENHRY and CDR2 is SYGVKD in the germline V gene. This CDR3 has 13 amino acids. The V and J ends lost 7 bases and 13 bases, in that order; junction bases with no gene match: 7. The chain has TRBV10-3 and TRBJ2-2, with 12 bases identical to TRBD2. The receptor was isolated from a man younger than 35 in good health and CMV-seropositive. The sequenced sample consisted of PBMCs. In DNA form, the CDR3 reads TGTGCCATCACGGGACTAGCGGGTCAGCCGCTGTTTTTT. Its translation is CAITGLAGQPLFF.